Listed below are T cell receptor beta chains from one sample, sequenced in a study of response to subunit inactivated influenza vaccine. TCRdb reprocessed the RT-PCR reads with MiXCR, giving one entry per CDR3 protein. The repertoire includes about 650,000 distinct CDR3 sequences, 14% of them detected once, and 6.5% to 8% sits in the top ten. Sequencing used PBMCs from blood, obtained 14 to 15 days before vaccination. The receptors here all came from a man aged 50-60 years who received an inactivated influenza vaccine. Each CDR3 is given with its conserved first and last residue. Each record gives: CDR3 protein, CDR3 DNA, J gene, V gene, clone size, D gene. The D gene is left open where the match is weak. Clone size appears in some rows only: once, few, many, or a class for an expanded clone.

cdr3_aa: CASSLLNYRVRRETQYF
cdr3_nt: TGTGCCAGCAGTCTTCTCAACTACAGGGTCCGTCGGGAGACCCAGTACTTC
j_call: TRBJ2-5
v_call: TRBV6-1
clone_size: many
d_call: NA

cdr3_aa: CASSLDLARPQETQYF
cdr3_nt: TGCGCCAGCAGCTTGGATCTGGCCAGGCCCCAAGAGACCCAGTACTTC
j_call: TRBJ2-5
v_call: TRBV5-1
clone_size: many
d_call: NA

cdr3_aa: CATSDFRAGTRSGANVLTF
cdr3_nt: TGTGCCACCAGTGATTTTCGAGCAGGCACCCGCTCTGGGGCCAACGTCCTGACTTTC
j_call: TRBJ2-6
v_call: TRBV24-1
clone_size: NA
d_call: NA

cdr3_aa: CATSSTGTYSNQPQHF
cdr3_nt: TGTGCCACTAGCTCGACAGGGACTTATAGCAATCAGCCCCAGCATTTT
j_call: TRBJ1-5
v_call: TRBV19
clone_size: NA
d_call: TRBD1

cdr3_aa: CASNPLAGAQETQYF
cdr3_nt: TGTGCCAGCAATCCACTAGCGGGGGCTCAAGAGACCCAGTACTTC
j_call: TRBJ2-5
v_call: TRBV6-2/TRBV6-3
clone_size: many
d_call: TRBD2

cdr3_aa: CASSRDLVGTGGTIYF
cdr3_nt: TGTGCCAGCAGCCGCGATTTGGTAGGGACCGGTGGCACCATATATTTT
j_call: TRBJ1-3
v_call: TRBV11-2
clone_size: few
d_call: NA

cdr3_aa: CASSRQGAHEQYF
cdr3_nt: TGTGCCAGCAGCAGACAGGGGGCCCACGAGCAGTACTTC
j_call: TRBJ2-7
v_call: TRBV27
clone_size: few
d_call: TRBD1

cdr3_aa: CAISDLEIAGGQDTQYF
cdr3_nt: TGTGCCATCAGTGATTTGGAGATAGCGGGAGGACAAGATACGCAGTATTTT
j_call: TRBJ2-3
v_call: TRBV10-3
clone_size: NA
d_call: TRBD2

cdr3_aa: CASNPGATNEQFF
cdr3_nt: TGTGCCAGCAACCCTGGGGCCACCAATGAGCAGTTCTTC
j_call: TRBJ2-1
v_call: TRBV2
clone_size: many
d_call: NA

cdr3_aa: CASRQPRAPFETQYF
cdr3_nt: TGTGCCAGCCGCCAACCTAGAGCCCCATTCGAGACCCAGTACTTC
j_call: TRBJ2-5
v_call: TRBV28
clone_size: NA
d_call: NA

cdr3_aa: CASSLPRQRGETQYF
cdr3_nt: TGTGCCAGCAGCCTCCCTCGACAGCGGGGGGAGACCCAGTACTTC
j_call: TRBJ2-5
v_call: TRBV7-9
clone_size: NA
d_call: TRBD2

cdr3_aa: CASSLGRGRVGQETQYF
cdr3_nt: TGTGCCAGCAGCTTAGGAAGGGGCAGGGTGGGTCAAGAGACCCAGTACTTC
j_call: TRBJ2-5
v_call: TRBV7-2
clone_size: few
d_call: NA

cdr3_aa: CASSIPAGTNEKLFF
cdr3_nt: TGTGCCAGTAGTATCCCAGCAGGAACTAATGAAAAACTGTTTTTT
j_call: TRBJ1-4
v_call: TRBV19
clone_size: few
d_call: NA

cdr3_aa: CATSDWTGVTDTQYF
cdr3_nt: TGTGCCACCAGTGATTGGACAGGGGTGACAGATACGCAGTATTTT
j_call: TRBJ2-3
v_call: TRBV24-1
clone_size: few
d_call: TRBD1

cdr3_aa: CATGRDSNTGELFF
cdr3_nt: TGTGCCACCGGACGGGATTCGAACACCGGGGAGCTGTTTTTT
j_call: TRBJ2-2
v_call: TRBV15
clone_size: many
d_call: NA

cdr3_aa: CASSVSGGPDTQYF
cdr3_nt: TGTGCCAGCAGCGTAAGCGGGGGCCCAGATACGCAGTATTTT
j_call: TRBJ2-3
v_call: TRBV9
clone_size: few
d_call: TRBD2

cdr3_aa: CASRSDGMDTQYF
cdr3_nt: TGTGCCAGCAGATCCGACGGGATGGATACGCAGTATTTT
j_call: TRBJ2-3
v_call: TRBV7-2
clone_size: NA
d_call: NA